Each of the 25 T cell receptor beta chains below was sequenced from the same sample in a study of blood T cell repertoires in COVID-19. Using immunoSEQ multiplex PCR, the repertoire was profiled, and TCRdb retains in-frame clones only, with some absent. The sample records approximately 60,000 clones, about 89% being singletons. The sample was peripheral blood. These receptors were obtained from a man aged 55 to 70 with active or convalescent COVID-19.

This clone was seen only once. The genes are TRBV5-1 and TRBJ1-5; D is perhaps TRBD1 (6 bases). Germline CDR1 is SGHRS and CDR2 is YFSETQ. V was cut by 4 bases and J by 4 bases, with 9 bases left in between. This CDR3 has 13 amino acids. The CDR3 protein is CASSAQGNQPQHF. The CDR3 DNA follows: TGCGCCAGCAGCGCACAGGGAAATCAGCCCCAGCATTTT.

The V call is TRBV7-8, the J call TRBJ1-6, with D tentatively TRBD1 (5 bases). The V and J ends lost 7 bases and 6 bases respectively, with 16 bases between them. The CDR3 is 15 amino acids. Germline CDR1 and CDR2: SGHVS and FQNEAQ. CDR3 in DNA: TGTGCCAGCACCGCTGCAGGGATGTCTAATTCACCCCTCCACTTT. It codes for CASTAAGMSNSPLHF.

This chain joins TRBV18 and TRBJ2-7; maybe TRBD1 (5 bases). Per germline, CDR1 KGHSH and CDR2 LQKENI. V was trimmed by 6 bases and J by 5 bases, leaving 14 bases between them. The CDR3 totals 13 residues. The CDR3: CASSLQGIDEQYF. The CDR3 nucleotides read TGTGCCAGCTCTCTTCAGGGAATTGACGAGCAGTACTTC.

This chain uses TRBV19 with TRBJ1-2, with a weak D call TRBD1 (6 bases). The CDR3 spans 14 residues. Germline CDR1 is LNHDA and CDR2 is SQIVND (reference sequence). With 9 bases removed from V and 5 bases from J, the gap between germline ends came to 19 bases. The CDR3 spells CASRHPDRFYGYTF. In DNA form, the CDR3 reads TGTGCCAGCCGACACCCGGACAGATTTTATGGCTACACCTTC.

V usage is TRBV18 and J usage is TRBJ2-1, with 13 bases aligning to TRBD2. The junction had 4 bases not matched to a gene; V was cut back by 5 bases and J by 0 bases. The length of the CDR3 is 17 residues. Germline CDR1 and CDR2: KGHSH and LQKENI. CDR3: CASSVTSGGNSYNEQFF. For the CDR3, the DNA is TGTGCCAGCTCAGTGACTAGCGGGGGGAACTCCTACAATGAGCAGTTCTTC.

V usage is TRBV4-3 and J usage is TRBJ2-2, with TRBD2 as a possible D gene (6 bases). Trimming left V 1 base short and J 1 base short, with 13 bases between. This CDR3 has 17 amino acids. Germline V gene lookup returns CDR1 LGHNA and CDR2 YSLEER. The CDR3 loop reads CASSQAGDSKNTGELFF. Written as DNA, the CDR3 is TGCGCCAGCAGCCAAGCTGGGGACTCGAAGAACACCGGGGAGCTGTTTTTT.

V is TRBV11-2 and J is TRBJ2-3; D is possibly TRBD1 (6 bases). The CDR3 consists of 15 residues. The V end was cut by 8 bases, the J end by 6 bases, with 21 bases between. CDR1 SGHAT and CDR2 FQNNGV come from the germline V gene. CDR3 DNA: TGTGCCAGCGCCCAGGCAGGGGACCTTTCCGATACGCAGTATTTT. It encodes CASAQAGDLSDTQYF.

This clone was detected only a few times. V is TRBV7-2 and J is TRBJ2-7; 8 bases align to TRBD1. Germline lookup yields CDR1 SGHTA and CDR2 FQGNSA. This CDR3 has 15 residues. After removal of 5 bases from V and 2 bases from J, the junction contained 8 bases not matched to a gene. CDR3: CASSAYGQGPYEQYF. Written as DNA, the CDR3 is TGTGCCAGCAGCGCATACGGACAGGGTCCCTACGAGCAGTACTTC.

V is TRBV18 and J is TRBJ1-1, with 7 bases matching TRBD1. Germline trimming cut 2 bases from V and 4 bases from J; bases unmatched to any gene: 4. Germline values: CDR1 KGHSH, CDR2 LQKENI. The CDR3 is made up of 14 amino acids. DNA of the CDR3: TGTGCCAGCTCACCAAGACAGGGCGGCACTGAAGCTTTCTTT. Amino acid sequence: CASSPRQGGTEAFF.

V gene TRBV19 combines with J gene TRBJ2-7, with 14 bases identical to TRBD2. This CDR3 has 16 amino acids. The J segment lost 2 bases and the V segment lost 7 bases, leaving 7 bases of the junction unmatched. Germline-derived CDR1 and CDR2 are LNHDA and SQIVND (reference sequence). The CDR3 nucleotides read TGTGCCAGTAACCTCGGGACTAGCGGGAGTCCCTACGAGCAGTACTTC. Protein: CASNLGTSGSPYEQYF.

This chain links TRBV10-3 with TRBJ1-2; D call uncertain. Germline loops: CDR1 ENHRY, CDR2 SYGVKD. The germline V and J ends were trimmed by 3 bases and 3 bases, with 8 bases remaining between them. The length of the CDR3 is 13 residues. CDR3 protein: CAISEVEYYGYTF. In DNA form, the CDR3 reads TGTGCCATCAGTGAAGTGGAGTACTATGGCTACACCTTC.

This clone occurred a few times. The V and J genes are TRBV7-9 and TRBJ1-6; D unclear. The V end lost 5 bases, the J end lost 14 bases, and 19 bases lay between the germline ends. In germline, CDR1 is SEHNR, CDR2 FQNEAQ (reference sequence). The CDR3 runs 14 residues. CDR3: CASSEGAVVAALHF. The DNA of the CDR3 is TGTGCCAGCAGCGAAGGAGCCGTGGTCGCGGCCCTCCACTTT.

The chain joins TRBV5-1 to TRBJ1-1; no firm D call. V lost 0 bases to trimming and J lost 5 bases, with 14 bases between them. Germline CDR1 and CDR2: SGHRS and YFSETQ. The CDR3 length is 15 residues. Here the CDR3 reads CASSLAALPRTEAFF. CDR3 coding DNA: TGCGCCAGCAGCTTGGCCGCCCTTCCCAGGACTGAAGCTTTCTTT.

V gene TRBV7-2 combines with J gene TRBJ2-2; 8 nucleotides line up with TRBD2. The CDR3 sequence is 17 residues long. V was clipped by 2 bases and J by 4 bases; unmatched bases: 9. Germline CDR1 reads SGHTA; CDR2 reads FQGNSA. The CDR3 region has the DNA TGTGCCAGCAGCTTAAGTCCTCTAGCGGGCGGCACCGGGGAGCTGTTTTTT. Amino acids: CASSLSPLAGGTGELFF. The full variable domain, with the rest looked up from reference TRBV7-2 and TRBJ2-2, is GAGVSQSPSNKVTEKGKDVELRCDPISGHTALYWYRQSLGQGLEFLIYFQGNSAPDKSGLPSDRFSAERTGGSVSTLTIQRTQQEDSAVYLCASSLSPLAGGTGELFFGEGSRLTVL.

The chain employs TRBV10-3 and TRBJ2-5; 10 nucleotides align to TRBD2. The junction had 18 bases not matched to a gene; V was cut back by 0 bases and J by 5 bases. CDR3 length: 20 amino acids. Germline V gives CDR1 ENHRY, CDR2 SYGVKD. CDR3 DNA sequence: TGTGCCATCAGTGAGTCTTTATTCCGGAGGCAGCGGGAGGGCCGCGAGACCCAGTACTTC. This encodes CAISESLFRRQREGRETQYF.

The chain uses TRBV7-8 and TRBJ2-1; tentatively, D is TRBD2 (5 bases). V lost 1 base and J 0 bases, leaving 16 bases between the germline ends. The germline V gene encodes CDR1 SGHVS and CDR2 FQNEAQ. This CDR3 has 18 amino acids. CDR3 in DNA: TGTGCCAGCAGCTTAGGCCCCATTAGCGCGAGCTCCTACAATGAGCAGTTCTTC. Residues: CASSLGPISASSYNEQFF.

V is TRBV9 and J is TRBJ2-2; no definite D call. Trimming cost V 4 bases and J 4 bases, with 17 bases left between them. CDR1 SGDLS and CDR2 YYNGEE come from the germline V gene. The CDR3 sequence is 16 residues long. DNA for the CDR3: TGTGCCAGCAGCTTCCATTGGGCCGTCAGCACCGGGGAGCTGTTTTTT. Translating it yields CASSFHWAVSTGELFF.

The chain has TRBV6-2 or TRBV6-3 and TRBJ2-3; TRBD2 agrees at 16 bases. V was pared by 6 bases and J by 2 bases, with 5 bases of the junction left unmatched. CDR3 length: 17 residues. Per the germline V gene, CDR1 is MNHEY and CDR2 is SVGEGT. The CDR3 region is CASSDGTSGGATDTQYF. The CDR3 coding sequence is TGTGCCAGCAGCGACGGGACTAGCGGGGGGGCCACAGATACGCAGTATTTT.

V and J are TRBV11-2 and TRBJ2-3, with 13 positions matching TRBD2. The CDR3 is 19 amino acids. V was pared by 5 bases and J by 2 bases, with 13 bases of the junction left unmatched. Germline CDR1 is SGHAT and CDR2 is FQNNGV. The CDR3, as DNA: TGTGCCAGCAGCGTCGAACTAGCGGGGGGGCTGGGGTACACAGATACGCAGTATTTT. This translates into CASSVELAGGLGYTDTQYF.

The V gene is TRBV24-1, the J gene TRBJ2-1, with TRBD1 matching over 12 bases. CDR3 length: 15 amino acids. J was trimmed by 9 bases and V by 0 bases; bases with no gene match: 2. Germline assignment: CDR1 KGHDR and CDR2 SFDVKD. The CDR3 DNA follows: TGTGCCACCAGTGATTTGGGGACAGGGGGCGGTGAGCAGTTCTTC. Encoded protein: CATSDLGTGGGEQFF.

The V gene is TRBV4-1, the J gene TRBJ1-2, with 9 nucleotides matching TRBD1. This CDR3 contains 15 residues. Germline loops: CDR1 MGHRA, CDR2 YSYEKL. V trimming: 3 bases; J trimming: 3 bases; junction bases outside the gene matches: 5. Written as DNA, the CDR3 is TGCGCCAGCAGCCAGCAACAGGGGGCGGACTATGGCTACACCTTC. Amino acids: CASSQQQGADYGYTF.

Here the CDR3 reads CASSQTLDRVNYEQYF. The DNA of the CDR3 is TGCGCCAGCAGCCAAACTCTAGACAGGGTAAACTACGAGCAGTACTTC. The chain recombines TRBV4-1 with TRBJ2-7, with TRBD1 matching 7 bases. The CDR3 totals 16 residues. Looked up from germline, CDR1 is MGHRA and CDR2 is YSYEKL. V dropped 2 bases and J dropped 3; count of bases not matched to a gene: 10.

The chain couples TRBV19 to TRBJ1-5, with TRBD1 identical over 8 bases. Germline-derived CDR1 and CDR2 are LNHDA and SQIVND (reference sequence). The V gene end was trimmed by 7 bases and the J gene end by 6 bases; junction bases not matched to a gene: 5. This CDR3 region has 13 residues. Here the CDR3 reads CASTQGATQPQHF. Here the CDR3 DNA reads TGTGCCAGTACTCAGGGGGCAACTCAGCCCCAGCATTTT. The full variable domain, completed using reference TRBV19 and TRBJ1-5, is DGGITQSPKYLFRKEGQNVTLSCEQNLNHDAMYWYRQDPGQGLRLIYYSQIVNDFQKGDIAEGYSVSREKKESFPLTVTSAQKNPTAFYLCASTQGATQPQHFGDGTRLSIL.

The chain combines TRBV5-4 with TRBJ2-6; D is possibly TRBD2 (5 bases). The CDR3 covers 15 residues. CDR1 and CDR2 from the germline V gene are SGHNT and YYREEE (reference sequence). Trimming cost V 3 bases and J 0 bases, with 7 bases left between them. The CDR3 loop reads CASSSRDSGANVLTF. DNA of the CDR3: TGTGCCAGCAGCTCACGGGACTCTGGGGCCAACGTCCTGACTTTC. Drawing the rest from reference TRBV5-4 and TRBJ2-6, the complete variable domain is ETGVTQSPTHLIKTRGQQVTLRCSSQSGHNTVSWYQQALGQGPQFIFQYYREEENGRGNFPPRFSGLQFPNYSSELNVNALELDDSALYLCASSSRDSGANVLTFGAGSRLTVL.

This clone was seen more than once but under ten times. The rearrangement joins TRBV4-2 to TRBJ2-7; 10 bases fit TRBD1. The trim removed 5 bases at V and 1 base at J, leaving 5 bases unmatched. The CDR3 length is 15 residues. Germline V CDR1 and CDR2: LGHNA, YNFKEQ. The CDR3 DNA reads TGTGCCAGCAGCGCCAGGGACAGGGGTTCCTACGAGCAGTACTTC. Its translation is CASSARDRGSYEQYF.